This TCR beta chain was recorded in a study of read filtering for tumor transcriptome and immune sequencing. Study summary: The cohort had more than 16 men and over twelve women aged about 47 to 90, mean about 66 years. R-ISS stage counts were roughly 8 for I, more than 15 for II, more than 5 for III. Per sample, TCR-region reads ranged about 4.05 to 10.27 million by IR-seq, roughly 80 to 1,300 by RNA-seq. Overall study results and limits: Even smaller IR-seq throughput identified most shared clonotypes.

This clonotype was observed many times. Its antigen remains unidentified. Molecular barcoded adaptors covering alpha/delta and beta/gamma chains were used on approximately 400 ng RNA. Using its own MiXCR run on the reads, TCRdb lists one record per CDR3 protein. The sample lists 40,000 or so distinct CDR3 sequences, roughly an eighth occurring once. The germline V gene has CDR1 SGHNT and CDR2 YENEEA. The CDR3 sequence is 14 residues long. V lost 2 bases to trimming and J lost 4 bases; unmatched junction nucleotides: 1. The sequenced material came from a population of CD138-negative cells sorted from bone marrow. V usage is TRBV11-3 and J usage is TRBJ1-2; 10 positions agree with TRBD1. The source of this sequence is a donor aged 40 or older with multiple myeloma. CDR3 loop: CASSLRTGGYGYTF. The CDR3 DNA follows: TGTGCCAGCAGCTTAAGGACAGGGGGCTATGGCTACACCTTC.